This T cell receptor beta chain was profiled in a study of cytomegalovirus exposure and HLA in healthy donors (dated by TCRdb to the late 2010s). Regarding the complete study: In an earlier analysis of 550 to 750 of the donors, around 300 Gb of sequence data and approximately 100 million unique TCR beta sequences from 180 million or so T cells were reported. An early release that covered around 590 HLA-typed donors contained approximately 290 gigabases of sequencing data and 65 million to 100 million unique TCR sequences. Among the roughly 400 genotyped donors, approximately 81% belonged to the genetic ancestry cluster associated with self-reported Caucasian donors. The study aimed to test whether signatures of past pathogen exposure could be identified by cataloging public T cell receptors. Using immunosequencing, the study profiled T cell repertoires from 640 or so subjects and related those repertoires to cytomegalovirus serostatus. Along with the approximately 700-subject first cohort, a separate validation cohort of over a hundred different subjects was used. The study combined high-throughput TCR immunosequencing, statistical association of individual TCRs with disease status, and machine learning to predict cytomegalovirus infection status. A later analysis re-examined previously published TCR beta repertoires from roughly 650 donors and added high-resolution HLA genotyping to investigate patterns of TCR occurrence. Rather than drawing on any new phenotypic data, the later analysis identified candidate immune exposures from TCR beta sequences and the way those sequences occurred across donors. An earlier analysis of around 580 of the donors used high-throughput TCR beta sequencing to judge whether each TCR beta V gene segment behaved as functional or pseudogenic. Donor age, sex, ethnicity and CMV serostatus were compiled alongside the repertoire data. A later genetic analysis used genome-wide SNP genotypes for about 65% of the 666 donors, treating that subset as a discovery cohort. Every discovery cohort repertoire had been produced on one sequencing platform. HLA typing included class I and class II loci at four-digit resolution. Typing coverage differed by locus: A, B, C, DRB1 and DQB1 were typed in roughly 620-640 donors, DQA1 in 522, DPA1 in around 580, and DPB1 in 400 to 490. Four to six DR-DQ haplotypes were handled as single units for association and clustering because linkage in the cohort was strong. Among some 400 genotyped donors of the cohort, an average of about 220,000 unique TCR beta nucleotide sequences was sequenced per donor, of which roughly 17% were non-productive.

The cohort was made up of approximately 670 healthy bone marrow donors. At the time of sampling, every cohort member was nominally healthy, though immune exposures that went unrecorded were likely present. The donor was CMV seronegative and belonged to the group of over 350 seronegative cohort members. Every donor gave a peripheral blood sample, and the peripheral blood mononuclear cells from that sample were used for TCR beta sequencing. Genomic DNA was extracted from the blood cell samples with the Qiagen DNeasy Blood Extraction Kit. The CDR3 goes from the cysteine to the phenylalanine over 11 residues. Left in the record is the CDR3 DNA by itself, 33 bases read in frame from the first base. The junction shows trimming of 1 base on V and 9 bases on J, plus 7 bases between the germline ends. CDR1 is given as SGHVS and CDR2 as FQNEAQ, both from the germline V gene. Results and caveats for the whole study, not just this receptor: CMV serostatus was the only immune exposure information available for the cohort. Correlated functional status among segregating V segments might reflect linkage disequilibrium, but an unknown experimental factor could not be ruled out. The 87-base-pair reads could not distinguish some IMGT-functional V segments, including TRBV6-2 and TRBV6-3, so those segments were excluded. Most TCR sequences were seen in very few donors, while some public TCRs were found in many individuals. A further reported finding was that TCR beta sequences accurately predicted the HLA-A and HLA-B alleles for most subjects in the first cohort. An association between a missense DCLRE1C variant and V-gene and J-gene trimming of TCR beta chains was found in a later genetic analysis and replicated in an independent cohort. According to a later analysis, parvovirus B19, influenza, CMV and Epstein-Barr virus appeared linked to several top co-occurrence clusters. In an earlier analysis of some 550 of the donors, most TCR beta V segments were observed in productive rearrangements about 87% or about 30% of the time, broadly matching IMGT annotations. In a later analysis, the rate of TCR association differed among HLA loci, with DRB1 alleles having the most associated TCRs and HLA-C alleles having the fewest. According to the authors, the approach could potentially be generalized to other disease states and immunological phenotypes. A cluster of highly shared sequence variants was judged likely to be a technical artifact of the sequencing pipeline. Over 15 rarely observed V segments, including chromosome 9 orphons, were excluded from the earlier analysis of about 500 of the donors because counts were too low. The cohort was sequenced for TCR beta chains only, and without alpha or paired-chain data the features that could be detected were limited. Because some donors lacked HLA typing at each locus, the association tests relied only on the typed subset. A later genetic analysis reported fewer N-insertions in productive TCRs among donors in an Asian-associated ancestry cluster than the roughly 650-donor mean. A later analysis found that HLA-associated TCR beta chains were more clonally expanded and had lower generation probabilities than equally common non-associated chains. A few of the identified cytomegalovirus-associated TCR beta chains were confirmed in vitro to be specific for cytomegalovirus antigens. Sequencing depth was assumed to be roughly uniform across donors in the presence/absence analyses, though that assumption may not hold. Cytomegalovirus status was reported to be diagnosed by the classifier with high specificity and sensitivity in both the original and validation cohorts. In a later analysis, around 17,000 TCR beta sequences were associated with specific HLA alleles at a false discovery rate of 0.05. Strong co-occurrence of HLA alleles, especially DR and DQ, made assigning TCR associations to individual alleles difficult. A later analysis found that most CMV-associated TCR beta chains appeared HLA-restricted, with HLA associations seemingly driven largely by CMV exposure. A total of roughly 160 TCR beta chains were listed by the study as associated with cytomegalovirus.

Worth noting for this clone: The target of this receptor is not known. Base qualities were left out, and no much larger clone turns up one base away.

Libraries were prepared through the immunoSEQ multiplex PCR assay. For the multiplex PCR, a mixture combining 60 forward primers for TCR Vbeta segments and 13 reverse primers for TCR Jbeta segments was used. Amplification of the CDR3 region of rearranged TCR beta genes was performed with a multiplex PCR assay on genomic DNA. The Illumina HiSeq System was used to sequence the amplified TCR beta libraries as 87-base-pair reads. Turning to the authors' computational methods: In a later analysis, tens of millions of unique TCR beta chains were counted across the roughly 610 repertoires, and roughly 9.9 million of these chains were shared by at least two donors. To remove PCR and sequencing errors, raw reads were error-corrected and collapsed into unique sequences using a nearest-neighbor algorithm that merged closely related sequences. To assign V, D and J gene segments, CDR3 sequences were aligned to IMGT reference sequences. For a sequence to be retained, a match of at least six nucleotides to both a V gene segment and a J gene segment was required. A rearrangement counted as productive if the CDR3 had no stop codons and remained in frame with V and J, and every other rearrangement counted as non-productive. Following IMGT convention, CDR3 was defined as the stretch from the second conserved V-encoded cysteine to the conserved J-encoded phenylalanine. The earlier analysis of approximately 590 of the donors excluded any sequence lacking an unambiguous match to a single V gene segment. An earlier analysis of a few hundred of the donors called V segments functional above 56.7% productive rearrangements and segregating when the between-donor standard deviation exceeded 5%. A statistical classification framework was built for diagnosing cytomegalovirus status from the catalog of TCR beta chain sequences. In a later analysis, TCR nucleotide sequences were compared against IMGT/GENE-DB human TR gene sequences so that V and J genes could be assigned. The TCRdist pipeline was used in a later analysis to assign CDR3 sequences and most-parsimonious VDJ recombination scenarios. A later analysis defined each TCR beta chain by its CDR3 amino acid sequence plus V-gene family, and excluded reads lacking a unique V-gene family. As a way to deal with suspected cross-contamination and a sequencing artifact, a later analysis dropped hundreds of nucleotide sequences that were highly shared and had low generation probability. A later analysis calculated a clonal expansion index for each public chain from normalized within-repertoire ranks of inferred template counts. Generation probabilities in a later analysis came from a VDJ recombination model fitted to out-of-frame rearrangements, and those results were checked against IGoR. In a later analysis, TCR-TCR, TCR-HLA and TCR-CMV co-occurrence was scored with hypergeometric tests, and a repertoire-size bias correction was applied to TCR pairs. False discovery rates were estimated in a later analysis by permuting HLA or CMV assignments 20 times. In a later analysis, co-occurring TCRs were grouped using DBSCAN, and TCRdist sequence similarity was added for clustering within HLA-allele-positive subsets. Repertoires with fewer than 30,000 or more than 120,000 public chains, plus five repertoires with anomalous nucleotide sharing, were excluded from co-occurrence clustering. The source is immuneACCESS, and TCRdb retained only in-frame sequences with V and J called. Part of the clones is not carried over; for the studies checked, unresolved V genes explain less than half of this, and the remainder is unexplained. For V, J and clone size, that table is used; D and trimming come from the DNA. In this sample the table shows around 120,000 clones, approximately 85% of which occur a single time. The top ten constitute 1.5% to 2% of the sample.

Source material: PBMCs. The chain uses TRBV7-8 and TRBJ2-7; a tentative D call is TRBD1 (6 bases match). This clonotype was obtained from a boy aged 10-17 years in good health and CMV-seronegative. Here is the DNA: TGTGCCAGCAGCTTAGAACAGGGGCAGTACTTC. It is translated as CASSLEQGQYF. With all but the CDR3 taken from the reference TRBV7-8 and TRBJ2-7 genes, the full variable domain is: GAGVSQSPRYKVAKRGQDVALRCDPISGHVSLFWYQQALGQGPEFLTYFQNEAQLDKSGLPSDRFFAERPEGSVSTLKIQRTQQEDSAVYLCASSLEQGQYFGPGTRLTVT.